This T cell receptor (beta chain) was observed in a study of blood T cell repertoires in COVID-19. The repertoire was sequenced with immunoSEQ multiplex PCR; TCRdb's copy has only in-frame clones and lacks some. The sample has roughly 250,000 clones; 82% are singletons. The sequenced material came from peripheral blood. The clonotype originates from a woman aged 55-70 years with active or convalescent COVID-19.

The CDR3 bases are TGTGCCAGCAGTGATGCGGGGGTCAACTCCTACGAGCAGTACTTC. Translated, it gives CASSDAGVNSYEQYF. The rearrangement links TRBV2 to TRBJ2-7, with 7 positions matching TRBD2. V shed 3 bases, J shed 0 bases, and the junction held 5 bases outside the gene matches. This CDR3 is built from 15 residues. Germline-derived CDR1 and CDR2 are SNHLY and FYNNEI.